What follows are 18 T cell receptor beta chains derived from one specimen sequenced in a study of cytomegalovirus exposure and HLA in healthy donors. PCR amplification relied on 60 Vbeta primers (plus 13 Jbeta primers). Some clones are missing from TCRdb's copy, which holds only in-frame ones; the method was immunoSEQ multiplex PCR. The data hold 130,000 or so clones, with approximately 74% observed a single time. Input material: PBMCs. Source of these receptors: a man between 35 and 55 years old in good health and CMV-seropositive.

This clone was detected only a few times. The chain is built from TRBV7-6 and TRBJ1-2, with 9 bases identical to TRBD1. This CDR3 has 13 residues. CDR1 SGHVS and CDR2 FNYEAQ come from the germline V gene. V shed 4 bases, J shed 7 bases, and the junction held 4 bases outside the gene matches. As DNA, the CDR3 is TGTGCCAGCAGCTGGGACAGGGATGGTGGCTACACCTTC. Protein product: CASSWDRDGGYTF.

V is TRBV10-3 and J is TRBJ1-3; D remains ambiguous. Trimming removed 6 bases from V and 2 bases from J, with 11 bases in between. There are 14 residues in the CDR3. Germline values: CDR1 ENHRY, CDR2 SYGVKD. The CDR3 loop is CAIREEGPGNTIYF. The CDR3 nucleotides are TGTGCCATCAGGGAAGAGGGTCCTGGAAACACCATATATTTT.

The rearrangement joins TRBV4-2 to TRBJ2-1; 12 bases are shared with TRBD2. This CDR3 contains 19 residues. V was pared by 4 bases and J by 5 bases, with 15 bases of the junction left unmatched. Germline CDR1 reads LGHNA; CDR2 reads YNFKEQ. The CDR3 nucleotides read TGTGCCAGCAGCCCCCTTAGGACTAGCGGGATGGTGATGGACAATGAGCAGTTCTTC. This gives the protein CASSPLRTSGMVMDNEQFF.

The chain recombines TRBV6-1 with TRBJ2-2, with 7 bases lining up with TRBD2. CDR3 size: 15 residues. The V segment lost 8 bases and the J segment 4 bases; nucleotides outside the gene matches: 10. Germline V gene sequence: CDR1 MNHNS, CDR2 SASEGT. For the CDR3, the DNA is TGTGCCAGCGGGACTAAGACGACGAGCACCGGGGAGCTGTTTTTT. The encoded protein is CASGTKTTSTGELFF.

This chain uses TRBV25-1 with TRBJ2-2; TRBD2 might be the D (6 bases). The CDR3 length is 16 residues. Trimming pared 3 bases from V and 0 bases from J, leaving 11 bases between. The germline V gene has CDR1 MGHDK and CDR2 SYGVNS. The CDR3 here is CASSDPGLPNTGELFF. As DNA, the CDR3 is TGTGCCAGCAGTGACCCGGGACTCCCGAACACCGGGGAGCTGTTTTTT.

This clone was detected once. CDR3 DNA: TGTGCCAGCAGCTTAAACAGGGGTTACGAGACCCAGTACTTC. This codes for CASSLNRGYETQYF. The V and J genes are TRBV5-4 and TRBJ2-5; 7 bases match TRBD1. This CDR3 has 14 residues. The germline V gene encodes CDR1 SGHNT and CDR2 YYREEE (reference sequence). Trimming at V came to 2 bases and at J to 5 bases, leaving 6 bases not matched to a gene.

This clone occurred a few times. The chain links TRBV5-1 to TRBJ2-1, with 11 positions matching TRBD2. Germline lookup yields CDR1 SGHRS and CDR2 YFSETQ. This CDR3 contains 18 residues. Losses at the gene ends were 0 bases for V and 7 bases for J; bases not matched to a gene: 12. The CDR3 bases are TGCGCCAGCAGCTTGGCCTACGGTAGCGGGAGGGCCGGGAATGAGCAGTTCTTC. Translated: CASSLAYGSGRAGNEQFF.

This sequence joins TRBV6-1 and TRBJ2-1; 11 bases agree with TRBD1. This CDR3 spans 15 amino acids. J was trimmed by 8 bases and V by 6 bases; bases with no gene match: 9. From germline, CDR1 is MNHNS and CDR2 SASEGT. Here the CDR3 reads CASSSPGQGVYEQFF. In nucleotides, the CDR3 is TGTGCCAGCAGCTCTCCGGGACAGGGGGTCTATGAGCAGTTCTTC.

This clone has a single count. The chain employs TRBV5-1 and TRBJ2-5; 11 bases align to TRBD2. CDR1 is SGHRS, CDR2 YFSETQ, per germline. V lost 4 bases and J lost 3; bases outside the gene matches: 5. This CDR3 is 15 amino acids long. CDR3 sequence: CASSILAGAEETQYF. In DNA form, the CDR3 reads TGCGCCAGCAGCATACTAGCGGGGGCGGAAGAGACCCAGTACTTC. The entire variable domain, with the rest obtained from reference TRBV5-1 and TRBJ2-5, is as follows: KAGVTQTPRYLIKTRGQQVTLSCSPISGHRSVSWYQQTPGQGLQFLFEYFSETQRNKGNFPGRFSGRQFSNSRSEMNVSTLELGDSALYLCASSILAGAEETQYFGPGTRLLVL.

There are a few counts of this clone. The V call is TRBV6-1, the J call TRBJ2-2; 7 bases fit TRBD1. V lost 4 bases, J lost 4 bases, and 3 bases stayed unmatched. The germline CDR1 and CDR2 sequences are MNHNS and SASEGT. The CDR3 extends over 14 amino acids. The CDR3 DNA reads TGTGCCAGCAGTGTGGACAGGATCACCGGGGAGCTGTTTTTT. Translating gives CASSVDRITGELFF.

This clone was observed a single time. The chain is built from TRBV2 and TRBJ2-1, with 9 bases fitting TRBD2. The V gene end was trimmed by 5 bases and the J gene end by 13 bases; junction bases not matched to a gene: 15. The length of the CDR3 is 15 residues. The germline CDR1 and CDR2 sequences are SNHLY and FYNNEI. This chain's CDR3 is CASSQRTSVSPQQFF. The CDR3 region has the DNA TGTGCCAGCAGTCAGAGGACTAGCGTATCTCCCCAACAGTTCTTC.

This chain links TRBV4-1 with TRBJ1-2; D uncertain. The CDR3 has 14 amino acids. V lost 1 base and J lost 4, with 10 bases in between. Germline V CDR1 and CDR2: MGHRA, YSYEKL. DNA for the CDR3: TGCGCCAGCAGCCAAGTTCTAGTTGGCTATGGCTACACCTTC. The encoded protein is CASSQVLVGYGYTF.

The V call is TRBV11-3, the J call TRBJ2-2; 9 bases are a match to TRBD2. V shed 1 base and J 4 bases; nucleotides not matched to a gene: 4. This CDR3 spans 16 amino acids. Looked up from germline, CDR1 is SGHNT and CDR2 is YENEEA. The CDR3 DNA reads TGTGCCAGCAGCTTAGCTCTAGCGGGGCCCACCGGGGAGCTGTTTTTT. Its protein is CASSLALAGPTGELFF.

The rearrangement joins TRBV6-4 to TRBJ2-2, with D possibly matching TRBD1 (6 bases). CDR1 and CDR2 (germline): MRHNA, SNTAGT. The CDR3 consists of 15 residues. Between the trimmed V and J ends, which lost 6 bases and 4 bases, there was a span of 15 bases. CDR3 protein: CASSALGGVTGELFF. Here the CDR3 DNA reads TGTGCCAGCAGCGCACTTGGGGGCGTCACCGGGGAGCTGTTTTTT.

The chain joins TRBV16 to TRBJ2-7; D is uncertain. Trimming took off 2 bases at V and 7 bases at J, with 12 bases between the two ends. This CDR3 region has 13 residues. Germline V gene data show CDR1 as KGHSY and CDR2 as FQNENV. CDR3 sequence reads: CASSQIGIREQYF. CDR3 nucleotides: TGTGCCAGCAGCCAAATCGGTATTCGGGAGCAGTACTTC.

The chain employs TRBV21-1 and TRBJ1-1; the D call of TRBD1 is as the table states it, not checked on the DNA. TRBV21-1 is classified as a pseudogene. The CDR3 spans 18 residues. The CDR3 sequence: CASSKALTPGQGASEAFF. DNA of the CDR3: TGTGCCAGCAGCAAAGCGCTTACCCCGGGACAGGGGGCTTCTGAAGCTTTCTTT.

The CDR3 is CASSPHRDFQYF. CDR3 sequence (DNA): TGTGCCAGCTCACCTCACAGGGATTTTCAGTACTTC. The chain has TRBV18 and TRBJ2-7; TRBD1 might be the D (6 bases). V dropped 3 bases and J dropped 10 bases, with 13 bases sitting between them. The CDR3 is 12 amino acids. The germline V gene has CDR1 KGHSH and CDR2 LQKENI. The variable domain in full, with the rest retrieved from reference TRBV18 and TRBJ2-7, is NAGVMQNPRHLVRRRGQEARLRCSPMKGHSHVYWYRQLPEEGLKFMVYLQKENIIDESGMPKERFSAEFPKEGPSILRIQQVVRGDSAAYFCASSPHRDFQYFGPGTRLTVT.

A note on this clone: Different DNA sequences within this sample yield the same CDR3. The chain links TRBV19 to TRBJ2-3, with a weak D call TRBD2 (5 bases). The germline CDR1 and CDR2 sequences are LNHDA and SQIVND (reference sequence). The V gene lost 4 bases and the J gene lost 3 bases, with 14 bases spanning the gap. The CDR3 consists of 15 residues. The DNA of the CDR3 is TGTGCCAGTAGTACCCTGGCGGGCGCTACAGATACGCAGTATTTT. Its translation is CASSTLAGATDTQYF.